Following are 32 T cell receptor beta chains from one sample sequenced in a study of cytomegalovirus exposure and HLA in healthy donors. PCR used 60 Vbeta primers and 13 Jbeta primers. Method: immunoSEQ multiplex PCR; TCRdb's copy keeps in-frame clones and lacks some. The profile shows 150,000 or so clones, about 80% of them singletons. The sequenced material came from PBMCs. Receptor source: a female donor in good health and CMV-seronegative.

A note on this clone: Relative to the germline gene, one junction end is altered; a read error may explain this. The chain carries TRBV7-9 and TRBJ2-7, with D tentatively TRBD2 (6 bases). In germline, CDR1 is SEHNR, CDR2 FQNEAQ (reference sequence). The CDR3 consists of 16 residues. The CDR3 region has the DNA TGTTCCAGCAGCCGCGGGTTCGGGAGAAGCTCCTACGAGCAGTACTTC. It yields the protein CSSSRGFGRSSYEQYF.

About this clone itself: Other DNA variants within this sample encode the same CDR3. The chain carries TRBV10-3 and TRBJ2-7, with D possibly TRBD2 on 6 matching bases. V was pared by 9 bases and J by 7 bases, with 25 bases between. The CDR3 extends over 15 amino acids. Germline values: CDR1 ENHRY, CDR2 SYGVKD. CDR3 in amino acids: CAITSGAGSEGEQYF. CDR3 bases: TGTGCCATTACCTCTGGGGCGGGATCGGAGGGAGAGCAGTACTTC.

V is TRBV2 and J is TRBJ2-7, with 7 bases matching TRBD2. The ends lost 6 bases at V and 2 bases at J; junction bases unmatched: 10. Germline CDR1 reads SNHLY; CDR2 reads FYNNEI. The CDR3 sequence is 15 residues long. DNA for the CDR3: TGTGCCAGCAGGGTTGCTAGCGGACTACCCTACGAGCAGTACTTC. Its protein is CASRVASGLPYEQYF.

The V gene is TRBV18, the J gene TRBJ1-2, with TRBD1 as a possible D gene (6 bases). Trimming took 5 bases from V and 4 from J, leaving 14 bases between them. Germline loops: CDR1 KGHSH, CDR2 LQKENI. The CDR3 sequence is 14 residues long. This CDR3 is CASSEDATGYGYTF. For the CDR3, the DNA is TGTGCCAGCTCAGAGGATGCGACAGGCTATGGCTACACCTTC.

The chain employs TRBV6-1 and TRBJ2-1; 13 bases agree with TRBD2. The germline CDR1 and CDR2 sequences are MNHNS and SASEGT. The CDR3 is 15 amino acids. V was clipped by 5 bases and J by 9 bases; unmatched bases: 7. The CDR3 DNA is TGTGCCAGCAGTCCCGGACTAGCGGGAGCGGGTGAGCAGTTCTTC. As protein: CASSPGLAGAGEQFF.

V is TRBV5-1 and J is TRBJ1-1; 8 positions match TRBD1. The CDR3 runs to 15 residues. Unmatched junction bases numbered 2, after V lost 0 bases and J lost 1 base. Germline assignment: CDR1 SGHRS and CDR2 YFSETQ. Here the CDR3 DNA reads TGCGCCAGCAGCTTGGGGACAGGGACGAACACTGAAGCTTTCTTT. Its protein is CASSLGTGTNTEAFF.

V usage is TRBV27 and J usage is TRBJ2-6; D gene ambiguous. V was shortened by 5 bases and J by 0 bases, with 17 bases between the two germline ends. The CDR3 has 18 amino acids. Looked up from germline, CDR1 is MNHEY and CDR2 is SMNVEV (reference sequence). CDR3 protein: CASSPRGRLYSGANVLTF. The CDR3 DNA reads as TGTGCCAGCAGTCCCCGAGGAAGACTCTACTCTGGGGCCAACGTCCTGACTTTC.

The chain carries TRBV7-9 and TRBJ2-1; the match to TRBD1 covers 9 bases. The V gene end was trimmed by 5 bases and the J gene end by 3 bases; junction bases not matched to a gene: 5. The CDR3 has 15 residues. Germline CDR1 and CDR2: SEHNR and FQNEAQ (reference sequence). The CDR3 coding sequence is TGTGCCAGCAGCCAAGGACAGGGGCGCTACAATGAGCAGTTCTTC. Translation: CASSQGQGRYNEQFF.

The chain recombines TRBV6-5 with TRBJ1-2; TRBD1 matches 8 bases. The CDR3 loop spans 14 amino acids. V lost 6 bases to trimming and J lost 4 bases; unmatched junction nucleotides: 7. The germline V gene encodes CDR1 MNHEY and CDR2 SVGAGI. The CDR3 spells CASRSGQGAYGYTF. Written as DNA, the CDR3 is TGTGCCAGCAGATCCGGACAGGGCGCCTATGGCTACACCTTC.

CDR3 region: CASSSAGQGAGTQYF. CDR3 bases: TGCGCCAGCAGCTCAGCGGGACAGGGGGCGGGTACGCAGTATTTT. The V and J genes are TRBV4-1 and TRBJ2-3, with TRBD1 matching over 12 bases. CDR3 length equals 15 residues. Per germline, CDR1 MGHRA and CDR2 YSYEKL. The V gene end was trimmed by 5 bases and the J gene end by 8 bases; junction bases not matched to a gene: 8.

The chain links TRBV28 to TRBJ1-2; D gene ambiguous. This CDR3 has 14 residues. Germline CDR1 is MDHEN and CDR2 is SYDVKM. The V end was cut by 4 bases, the J end by 4 bases, with 13 bases between. The DNA of the CDR3 is TGTGCCAGCAGTTCCCCGGGTTTCTCCTATGGCTACACCTTC. It codes for CASSSPGFSYGYTF.

This chain's CDR3 is CAISVYRDSIYGYTF. Written as DNA, the CDR3 is TGTGCCATCAGTGTATACCGGGACAGCATCTATGGCTACACCTTC. V and J are TRBV10-3 and TRBJ1-2, with 7 bases that match TRBD1. V lost 4 bases and J lost 4; bases outside the gene matches: 9. CDR1 ENHRY and CDR2 SYGVKD come from the germline V gene. This CDR3 contains 15 residues.

The chain carries TRBV18 and TRBJ2-2; 7 nucleotides line up with TRBD1. Trimming cost V 2 bases and J 4 bases; bases outside gene matches: 7. Germline V gives CDR1 KGHSH, CDR2 LQKENI. CDR3 length equals 16 residues. For the CDR3, the DNA is TGTGCCAGCTCACCAATGCGCAGGGGGAGCACCGGGGAGCTGTTTTTT. Its translation: CASSPMRRGSTGELFF.

The chain joins TRBV27 to TRBJ1-2; D is ambiguous. The V gene's germline CDR1 is MNHEY and CDR2 SMNVEV (reference sequence). The CDR3 runs 13 residues. V was clipped by 0 bases and J by 4 bases, with 6 bases between them. The CDR3 sequence: CASSLSAIYGYTF. The CDR3 DNA follows: TGTGCCAGCAGTTTATCCGCTATCTATGGCTACACCTTC.

The V and J genes are TRBV5-1 and TRBJ2-5, with a possible D match to TRBD2 (6 bases). The CDR3 totals 17 residues. The germline V gene encodes CDR1 SGHRS and CDR2 YFSETQ. Trimming removed 3 bases at V and 4 bases at J, with 22 bases between. This CDR3 is CASSSLASANRGETQYF. The CDR3 region has the DNA TGCGCCAGCAGCTCTTTGGCTAGCGCCAATCGGGGAGAGACCCAGTACTTC.

The V and J genes are TRBV6-1 and TRBJ1-2; D is unclear. V lost 1 base, J lost 8 bases, and 20 bases lay in between. CDR3 length: 16 residues. CDR1 MNHNS and CDR2 SASEGT come from the germline V gene. The CDR3 sequence is CASSEVGSPSGWGYTF. CDR3 sequence (DNA): TGTGCCAGCAGTGAAGTGGGAAGCCCCTCGGGATGGGGCTACACCTTC.

This rearrangement joins TRBV19 to TRBJ1-2; no reliable D call. CDR3 size: 13 residues. CDR1 and CDR2 from the germline V gene are LNHDA and SQIVND (reference sequence). V was pared by 5 bases and J by 1 base, with 8 bases between. CDR3 sequence: CASSAGINYGYTF. In DNA, the CDR3 is TGTGCCAGTAGTGCCGGGATTAACTATGGCTACACCTTC.

The chain joins TRBV7-3 to TRBJ2-3; no clear D gene. The CDR3 totals 13 residues. Germline values: CDR1 SGHTA, CDR2 FQGTGA. The V end lost 2 bases, the J end lost 6 bases, and 9 bases lay between the germline ends. The DNA for the CDR3 is TGTGCCAGCAGCTTAGGTACGCGGGATACGCAGTATTTT. Its protein product is CASSLGTRDTQYF. The full variable domain, completed using reference TRBV7-3 and TRBJ2-3, is GAGVSQTPSNKVTEKGKYVELRCDPISGHTALYWYRQSLGQGPEFLIYFQGTGAADDSGLPNDRFFAVRPEGSVSTLKIQRTERGDSAVYLCASSLGTRDTQYFGPGTRLTVL.

This chain links TRBV7-2 with TRBJ2-1, with D maybe TRBD2 (6 bases). The germline V gene has CDR1 SGHTA and CDR2 FQGNSA. The germline V and J ends were trimmed by 5 bases and 4 bases, with 18 bases remaining between them. CDR3 size: 16 residues. CDR3 in DNA: TGTGCCAGCAGCCTTGGCCGCGGGACGGTTTACAATGAGCAGTTCTTC. Its protein is CASSLGRGTVYNEQFF.

The chain uses TRBV30 and TRBJ1-1; no definite D call. Germline V gives CDR1 GTSNPN, CDR2 SVGIG (reference sequence). V lost 0 bases and J lost 5, with 10 bases in between. CDR3 length equals 13 residues. The CDR3 sequence is CAWSVGWETEAFF. The CDR3 nucleotides are TGTGCCTGGAGTGTCGGGTGGGAGACTGAAGCTTTCTTT.

This chain uses TRBV13 with TRBJ2-7, with TRBD2 matching over 13 bases. Germline CDR1 reads PRHDT; CDR2 reads FYEKMQ (reference sequence). The V gene end was trimmed by 2 bases and the J gene end by 3 bases; junction bases not matched to a gene: 10. CDR3 size: 18 residues. CDR3 DNA: TGTGCCAGCAGCTTAACCGGGACTAGCGGGGTTACTTACTACGAGCAGTACTTC. Its translation is CASSLTGTSGVTYYEQYF.

The CDR3 loop reads CAWSVLAGSYEQYF. The CDR3 DNA sequence: TGTGCCTGGAGTGTATTGGCAGGTTCCTACGAGCAGTACTTC. J is TRBJ2-7 and V is TRBV30, with D unclear. Germline V gene data show CDR1 as GTSNPN and CDR2 as SVGIG (reference sequence). CDR3 size: 14 residues. V gave up 0 bases and J gave up 1 base, with 10 bases separating them.

This chain uses TRBV7-3 with TRBJ2-3; 8 bases match TRBD2. The germline V gene has CDR1 SGHTA and CDR2 FQGTGA. The CDR3 totals 15 residues. J gave up 3 bases and V 5 bases, and 7 bases lay outside the gene matches. DNA of the CDR3: TGTGCCAGCAGCCCCCGGGGGGGTGGGACAGATACGCAGTATTTT. Its protein product is CASSPRGGGTDTQYF. Variable domain in full (rest from reference TRBV7-3 and TRBJ2-3): GAGVSQTPSNKVTEKGKYVELRCDPISGHTALYWYRQSLGQGPEFLIYFQGTGAADDSGLPNDRFFAVRPEGSVSTLKIQRTERGDSAVYLCASSPRGGGTDTQYFGPGTRLTVL.

This clone was seen more than once but under ten times. The rearrangement links TRBV15 to TRBJ1-1, with 9 nucleotides matching TRBD1. This CDR3 is 14 amino acids long. V trimming: 6 bases; J trimming: 7 bases; junction bases outside the gene matches: 9. Germline assignment: CDR1 LNHNV and CDR2 YYDKDF (reference sequence). CDR3 in DNA: TGTGCCACCAGTGGGGCCCGACAGGGGGGTGAAGCTTTCTTT. This codes for CATSGARQGGEAFF.

The V gene is TRBV28, the J gene TRBJ2-3, with 10 bases identical to TRBD1. The junction had 9 bases not matched to a gene; V was cut back by 7 bases and J by 2 bases. Per the germline V gene, CDR1 is MDHEN and CDR2 is SYDVKM. This CDR3 region has 16 residues. The CDR3 DNA reads TGTGCCAGCACTCCGGGACAGGGGTTTAACACAGATACGCAGTATTTT. As protein: CASTPGQGFNTDTQYF.

The V call is TRBV7-9, the J call TRBJ2-6; no clear D. This CDR3 is built from 16 residues. Germline V gene sequence: CDR1 SEHNR, CDR2 FQNEAQ (reference sequence). The V gene lost 0 bases and the J gene lost 1 base, with 7 bases spanning the gap. The CDR3 sequence: CASSLAPVSGANVLTF. CDR3 sequence (DNA): TGTGCCAGCAGCTTAGCGCCGGTATCTGGGGCCAACGTCCTGACTTTC.

CDR3 region: CASSFGRPGNTIYF. Here the CDR3 DNA reads TGTGCCAGCAGTTTCGGCAGGCCTGGAAACACCATATATTTT. The chain links TRBV27 to TRBJ1-3; no clear D gene. V was pared by 3 bases and J by 2 bases, with 8 bases between. There are 14 residues in the CDR3. Germline lookup yields CDR1 MNHEY and CDR2 SMNVEV (reference sequence).

This clone came up once. The chain uses TRBV6-5 and TRBJ2-7; the D gene is possibly TRBD2 (5 bases). This CDR3 region has 15 residues. Germline values: CDR1 MNHEY, CDR2 SVGAGI. The ends were cut back, 8 bases at V and 1 base at J, with 18 bases in the middle. This CDR3 is CASLIDLTTSYEQYF. The DNA of the CDR3 is TGTGCCAGCCTCATCGACCTGACTACTTCCTACGAGCAGTACTTC.

This clone has more than one count but fewer than ten. J is TRBJ2-7 and V is TRBV5-6; maybe TRBD2 (5 bases). The CDR3 spans 14 residues. V was clipped by 4 bases and J by 4 bases, with 15 bases between them. Germline CDR1 reads SGHDT; CDR2 reads YYEEEE. CDR3: CASSGGPFAYEQYF. DNA for the CDR3: TGTGCCAGCAGCGGCGGGCCATTCGCATACGAGCAGTACTTC.

The CDR3: CASTSGGPTYEQYF. The CDR3 DNA sequence: TGTGCCAGCACAAGCGGGGGGCCAACCTACGAGCAGTACTTC. The chain uses TRBV27 and TRBJ2-5; 9 nucleotides align to TRBD2. The J call is doubtful: the DNA matches TRBJ2-7 better. The CDR3 consists of 14 residues. Germline V lookup: CDR1 MNHEY, CDR2 SMNVEV (reference sequence).

The chain has TRBV10-2 and TRBJ1-2, with TRBD1 matching over 7 bases. CDR3 length: 15 residues. Germline CDR1 is WSHSY and CDR2 is SAAADI. J gave up 5 bases and V 0 bases, and 6 bases lay outside the gene matches. CDR3 in DNA: TGCGCCAGCAGTGAGTCCCGGGACAGCTGGTATGGCTACACCTTC. This codes for CASSESRDSWYGYTF.

V is TRBV15 and J is TRBJ2-7; TRBD1 might be the D (6 bases). Trimming left V 0 bases short and J 1 base short, with 13 bases between. The CDR3 length is 16 residues. Germline V CDR1 and CDR2: LNHNV, YYDKDF (reference sequence). CDR3 coding DNA: TGTGCCACCAGCAGAGATTCCGCAGGGGCATCCTACGAGCAGTACTTC. As protein: CATSRDSAGASYEQYF.